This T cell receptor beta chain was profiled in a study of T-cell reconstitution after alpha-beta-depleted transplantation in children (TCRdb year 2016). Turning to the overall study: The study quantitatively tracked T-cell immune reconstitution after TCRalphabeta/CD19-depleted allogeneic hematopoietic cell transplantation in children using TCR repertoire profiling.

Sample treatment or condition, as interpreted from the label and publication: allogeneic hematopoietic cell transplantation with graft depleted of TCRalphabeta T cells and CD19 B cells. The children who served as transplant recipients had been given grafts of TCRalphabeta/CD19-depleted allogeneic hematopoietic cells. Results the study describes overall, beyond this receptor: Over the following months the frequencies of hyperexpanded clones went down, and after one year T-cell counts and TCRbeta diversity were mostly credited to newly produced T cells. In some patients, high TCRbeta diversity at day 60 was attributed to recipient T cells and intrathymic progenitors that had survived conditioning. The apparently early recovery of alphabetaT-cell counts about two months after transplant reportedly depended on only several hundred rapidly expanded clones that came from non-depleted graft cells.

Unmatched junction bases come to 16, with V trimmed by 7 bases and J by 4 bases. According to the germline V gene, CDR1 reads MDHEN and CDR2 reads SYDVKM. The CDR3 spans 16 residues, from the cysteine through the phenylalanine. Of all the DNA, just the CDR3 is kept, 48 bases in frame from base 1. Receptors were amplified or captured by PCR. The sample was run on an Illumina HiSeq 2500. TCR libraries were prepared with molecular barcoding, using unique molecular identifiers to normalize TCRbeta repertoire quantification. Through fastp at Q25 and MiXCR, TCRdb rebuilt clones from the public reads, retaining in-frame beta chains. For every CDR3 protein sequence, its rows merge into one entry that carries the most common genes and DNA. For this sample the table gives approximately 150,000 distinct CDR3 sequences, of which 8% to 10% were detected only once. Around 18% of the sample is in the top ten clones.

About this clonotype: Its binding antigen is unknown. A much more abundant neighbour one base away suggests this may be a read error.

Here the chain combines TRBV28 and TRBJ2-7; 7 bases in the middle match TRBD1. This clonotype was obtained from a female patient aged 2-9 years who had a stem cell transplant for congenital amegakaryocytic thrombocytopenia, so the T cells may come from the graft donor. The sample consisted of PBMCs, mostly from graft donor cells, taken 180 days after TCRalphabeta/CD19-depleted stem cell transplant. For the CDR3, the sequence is CASTHRGSRSIYEQYF. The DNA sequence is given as TGTGCCAGCACTCACAGGGGTTCAAGATCCATTTACGAGCAGTACTTC.